Below are 32 T cell receptor beta chains sequenced from a single sample in a study of T cell responses to AZD1222 COVID-19 vaccine. Data came from immunoSEQ multiplex PCR; TCRdb stores just in-frame clones and leaves some out. The sample holds 100,000 to 150,000 clones; roughly 85% are singletons and the top ten take 7.9%. The specimen was peripheral blood, collected 28 days after the second dose of the MenACWY control vaccine. The receptors come from an adult who received the MenACWY meningococcal vaccine as a control.

The rearrangement links TRBV28 to TRBJ2-7; 7 bases align to TRBD1. Germline CDR1 is MDHEN and CDR2 is SYDVKM. The CDR3 runs to 13 residues. V gave up 2 bases and J gave up 7 bases; unmatched junction bases: 5. Written as DNA, the CDR3 is TGTGCCAGCAGTTTAAACAGGGGCAGAGAGCAGTACGTC. Translating it yields CASSLNRGREQYV.

In DNA, the CDR3 is TGCGCCAGCAGCTTACGCGGATCGAACACCGGGGAGCTGTTTTTT. It codes for CASSLRGSNTGELFF. This sequence joins TRBV5-1 and TRBJ2-2, with D hard to call. The CDR3 length is 15 residues. CDR1 and CDR2 from the germline V gene are SGHRS and YFSETQ. V was shortened by 2 bases and J by 0 bases, with 8 bases between the two germline ends.

The chain combines TRBV7-9 with TRBJ2-3; 13 bases align to TRBD2. The germline CDR1 and CDR2 sequences are SEHNR and FQNEAQ (reference sequence). This CDR3 has 15 amino acids. V was clipped by 5 bases and J by 3 bases; unmatched bases: 2. In nucleotides, the CDR3 is TGTGCCAGCAGCCCACTAGCGGGAGGGACAGATACGCAGTATTTT. Residues: CASSPLAGGTDTQYF.

V is TRBV27 and J is TRBJ2-5, with no clear D. The V gene's germline CDR1 is MNHEY and CDR2 SMNVEV (reference sequence). The CDR3 has 14 amino acids. V gave up 0 bases and J gave up 3 bases, with 8 bases separating them. CDR3 DNA sequence: TGTGCCAGCAGTTTATCGGGTATCGAAGAGACCCAGTACTTC. Amino acids: CASSLSGIEETQYF.

V gene TRBV5-5 combines with J gene TRBJ2-1; 9 bases are a match to TRBD2. Germline lookup yields CDR1 SGHKS and CDR2 YYEKEE (reference sequence). Trimming took 1 base from V and 10 from J; bases not matched to a gene: 6. The CDR3 contains 14 residues. This chain's CDR3 is CASSLWPSGNEQFF. Written as DNA, the CDR3 is TGTGCCAGCAGCTTGTGGCCTAGCGGGAACGAGCAGTTCTTC.

The chain links TRBV7-9 to TRBJ2-7, with a possible D match to TRBD1 (6 bases). The CDR3 runs to 14 residues. Trimming shortened V by 5 bases and J by 6 bases, and 17 bases separated the two germline ends. Per the germline V gene, CDR1 is SEHNR and CDR2 is FQNEAQ (reference sequence). CDR3 sequence reads: CASSQLAGEIEQYF. The CDR3, as DNA: TGTGCCAGCAGCCAACTCGCAGGGGAGATCGAGCAGTACTTC.

V is TRBV5-1 and J is TRBJ2-7; 10 bases are a match to TRBD1. The CDR3 has 15 residues. Germline CDR1 reads SGHRS; CDR2 reads YFSETQ. V shed 4 bases, J shed 3 bases, and the junction held 7 bases outside the gene matches. CDR3 loop: CASSTGTGVVYEQYF. CDR3 in DNA: TGCGCCAGCAGCACCGGGACAGGGGTTGTCTACGAGCAGTACTTC.

Worth noting for this clone: The junction does not match germline at one end; this may be a read error. This chain uses TRBV2 with TRBJ1-6; 8 positions agree with TRBD1. The CDR3 has 12 amino acids. CDR1 and CDR2 (germline): SNHLY, FYNNEI. CDR3 in DNA: TGTGCCAGCAGGGGGACAGGTTCAGCCCTCCACTTT. The encoded protein is CASRGTGSALHF.

This clone has just a few counts. This chain uses TRBV11-2 with TRBJ1-4; no reliable D call. V lost 2 bases and J 6 bases, leaving 13 bases between the germline ends. Germline V gene data show CDR1 as SGHAT and CDR2 as FQNNGV. The CDR3 has 15 amino acids. CDR3 amino acids: CASSLLTRADEKLFF. The CDR3 DNA follows: TGTGCCAGCAGCTTACTAACGCGGGCAGATGAAAAACTGTTTTTT.

V gene TRBV30 combines with J gene TRBJ2-3; TRBD2 matches at 9 bases. This CDR3 has 14 residues. V was clipped by 8 bases and J by 0 bases; unmatched bases: 6. Germline CDR1 is GTSNPN and CDR2 is SVGIG (reference sequence). CDR3 region: CAGELAGSTDTQYF. Written as DNA, the CDR3 is TGTGCCGGAGAACTAGCGGGCAGCACAGATACGCAGTATTTT.

The chain combines TRBV18 with TRBJ1-2; D might be TRBD1 (6 bases). The CDR3 extends over 14 amino acids. With 6 bases removed from V and 6 bases from J, the gap between germline ends came to 17 bases. Germline CDR1 is KGHSH and CDR2 is LQKENI. CDR3: CASSPTPGENGYTF. CDR3 coding DNA: TGTGCCAGCTCGCCCACTCCAGGGGAGAATGGCTACACCTTC.

This clone was seen a handful of times. The V call is TRBV5-4, the J call TRBJ2-2; no clear D gene. The length of the CDR3 is 14 residues. Germline CDR1 is SGHNT and CDR2 is YYREEE (reference sequence). V was trimmed by 0 bases and J by 6 bases, leaving 9 bases between them. The CDR3 sequence is CASSLEHGAGELFF. The CDR3 coding sequence is TGTGCCAGCAGCTTGGAGCATGGGGCCGGGGAGCTGTTTTTT.

The chain couples TRBV6-5 to TRBJ1-5, with 9 positions matching TRBD1. Germline lookup yields CDR1 MNHEY and CDR2 SVGAGI. Germline trimming cut 4 bases from V and 7 bases from J; bases unmatched to any gene: 8. The CDR3 is made up of 15 amino acids. CDR3 nucleotide sequence: TGTGCCAGCAGTTCTTTACAGGGGGCAGGGCAGCCCCAGCATTTT. The encoded protein is CASSSLQGAGQPQHF.

CDR3 bases: TGTGCCTTTGAGCGGGCCACAGATACGCAGTATTTT. It translates to CAFERATDTQYF. The V call is TRBV30, the J call TRBJ2-3, with D possibly being TRBD2 (6 bases). Germline V gene data show CDR1 as GTSNPN and CDR2 as SVGIG (reference sequence). Trimming stripped 7 bases from V and 2 bases from J, with 10 bases between. The CDR3 runs to 12 residues.

J is TRBJ1-3 and V is TRBV7-6; possibly TRBD1 for D (5 bases). This CDR3 contains 16 residues. Trimming shortened V by 1 base and J by 2 bases, and 12 bases separated the two germline ends. Per the germline V gene, CDR1 is SGHVS and CDR2 is FNYEAQ. This chain's CDR3 is CASSLDLSTAGNTIYF. The CDR3 coding sequence is TGTGCCAGCAGCTTAGATCTTTCGACAGCTGGAAACACCATATATTTT.

The chain couples TRBV12-3 or TRBV12-4 to TRBJ2-7; D possibly corresponds to TRBD1 (5 bases). Trimming pared 7 bases from V and 0 bases from J, leaving 10 bases between. The length of the CDR3 is 13 residues. Here the CDR3 reads CASTLDSSYEQYF. For the CDR3, the DNA is TGTGCCAGCACCTTAGACAGCTCCTACGAGCAGTACTTC.

The rearrangement uses TRBV6-5 and TRBJ2-7; D tentatively fits TRBD1 or TRBD2 (7 bases each). This CDR3 spans 15 amino acids. Trimming removed 6 bases from V and 0 bases from J, with 15 bases in between. Germline CDR1 MNHEY, CDR2 SVGAGI. CDR3 residues: CASSPGGASSYEQYV. For the CDR3, the DNA is TGTGCCAGCAGCCCAGGGGGGGCGAGCTCCTACGAGCAGTACGTC.

The V call is TRBV5-1, the J call TRBJ2-3, with D possibly being TRBD2 (5 bases). V lost 2 bases to trimming and J lost 1 base, with 11 bases between them. The germline V gene has CDR1 SGHRS and CDR2 YFSETQ. This CDR3 is 15 amino acids long. CDR3 nucleotides: TGCGCCAGCAGCTTCGAGCGGAGACGCACAGATACGCAGTATTTT. Its protein is CASSFERRRTDTQYF. The full variable domain, in which reference TRBV5-1 and TRBJ2-3 provide the parts outside the CDR3, is KAGVTQTPRYLIKTRGQQVTLSCSPISGHRSVSWYQQTPGQGLQFLFEYFSETQRNKGNFPGRFSGRQFSNSRSEMNVSTLELGDSALYLCASSFERRRTDTQYFGPGTRLTVL.

This chain uses TRBV6-5 with TRBJ1-5; 8 nucleotides align to TRBD1. V lost 5 bases and J lost 4; bases outside the gene matches: 7. Germline values: CDR1 MNHEY, CDR2 SVGAGI. The CDR3 runs to 15 residues. CDR3 sequence reads: CASSNGQGANQPQHF. CDR3 bases: TGTGCCAGCAGTAACGGACAGGGTGCGAATCAGCCCCAGCATTTT.

There are a few counts of this clone. The chain carries TRBV6-7 and TRBJ2-1; TRBD1 agrees at 7 bases. TRBV6-7 is an ORF; its function is uncertain. V lost 2 bases to trimming and J lost 5 bases; unmatched junction nucleotides: 9. The length of the CDR3 is 16 residues. CDR3 in amino acids: CASSYHETGPNNEQFF. CDR3 nucleotide sequence: TGTGCCAGCAGTTACCACGAGACAGGGCCCAACAATGAGCAGTTCTTC.

The chain carries TRBV5-1 and TRBJ2-2; D call uncertain. The germline gives CDR1 SGHRS, CDR2 YFSETQ. V lost 0 bases and J lost 1, with 10 bases in between. The CDR3 length is 16 residues. CDR3 in DNA: TGCGCCAGCAGCTTGGGGCCCGGGCTGAACACCGGGGAGCTGTTTTTT. This translates into CASSLGPGLNTGELFF.

The count of this clone is one. V is TRBV9 and J is TRBJ1-3, with a possible D match to TRBD1 (5 bases). Germline V gene sequence: CDR1 SGDLS, CDR2 YYNGEE. Trimming shortened V by 3 bases and J by 4 bases, and 17 bases separated the two germline ends. The CDR3 has 16 amino acids. The CDR3 loop is CASSDAPGLGGNTIYF. The DNA of the CDR3 is TGTGCCAGCAGCGATGCTCCGGGACTCGGGGGAAACACCATATATTTT.

The chain carries TRBV6-5 and TRBJ1-2, with 9 bases fitting TRBD1. Trimming took 8 bases from V and 4 from J; bases not matched to a gene: 5. The CDR3 covers 13 residues. Looked up from germline, CDR1 is MNHEY and CDR2 is SVGAGI. The CDR3 loop is CASGWDRVYGYTF. The CDR3 DNA follows: TGTGCCAGCGGGTGGGACAGGGTCTATGGCTACACCTTC.

The chain is built from TRBV19 and TRBJ1-2, with D unresolved. V lost 7 bases, J lost 2 bases, and 17 bases lay in between. Germline CDR1 LNHDA, CDR2 SQIVND (reference sequence). This CDR3 is built from 15 residues. In DNA, the CDR3 is TGTGCCAGTAAGTTTATGGGCAGGCGCAACTATGGCTACACCTTC. It codes for CASKFMGRRNYGYTF.

V usage is TRBV3-1 (or the pseudogene TRBV3-2) and J usage is TRBJ2-1; D is unresolved. Germline-derived CDR1 and CDR2 are LGHDT and YNNKEL (reference sequence). V dropped 4 bases and J dropped 6 bases, with 7 bases sitting between them. This CDR3 is built from 12 residues. This chain's CDR3 is CASSPSGNEQFF. The CDR3 DNA sequence: TGTGCCAGCAGCCCGTCGGGCAATGAGCAGTTCTTC.

The genes are TRBV4-1 and TRBJ1-5; no definite D call. There are 14 residues in the CDR3. Germline V gene sequence: CDR1 MGHRA, CDR2 YSYEKL. With 0 bases removed from V and 6 bases from J, the gap between germline ends came to 9 bases. CDR3 DNA: TGCGCCAGCAGCCAAGACCATCCAAGTCAGCCCCAGCATTTT. Amino acids: CASSQDHPSQPQHF.

V usage is TRBV3-1 (or the pseudogene TRBV3-2) and J usage is TRBJ2-7, with D perhaps TRBD1 (6 bases). Germline values: CDR1 LGHDT, CDR2 YNNKEL (reference sequence). V was shortened by 0 bases and J by 1 base, with 16 bases between the two germline ends. The CDR3 runs 17 residues. CDR3 sequence reads: CASSQDWARGLSYEQYF. The CDR3 DNA sequence: TGTGCCAGCAGCCAAGATTGGGCCAGGGGTTTGTCCTACGAGCAGTACTTC.

The V and J genes are TRBV19 and TRBJ1-1; D remains ambiguous. The CDR3 runs 12 residues. Germline-derived CDR1 and CDR2 are LNHDA and SQIVND (reference sequence). V was clipped by 4 bases and J by 3 bases, with 6 bases between them. The CDR3 region is CASSNWHTEAFF. CDR3 in DNA: TGTGCCAGTAGTAACTGGCACACTGAAGCTTTCTTT.

In DNA form, the CDR3 reads TGCGCCAGCAGTCTTAATCCGGGCCAGCACGGGGAGCTGTTTTTT. This codes for CASSLNPGQHGELFF. The chain is built from TRBV10-1 and TRBJ2-2, with D hard to call. The V gene's germline CDR1 is WNHNN and CDR2 SYGVQD (reference sequence). Trimming removed 5 bases at V and 7 bases at J, with 17 bases between. The CDR3 loop spans 15 amino acids.

The chain has TRBV3-1 (or the pseudogene TRBV3-2) and TRBJ1-3; D is unresolved. The V gene lost 1 base and the J gene lost 2 bases, with 9 bases spanning the gap. CDR1 and CDR2 (germline): LGHDT, YNNKEL (reference sequence). This CDR3 contains 15 residues. In nucleotides, the CDR3 is TGTGCCAGCAGCCAAGGAGGGTTGGCTGGAAACACCATATATTTT. It encodes CASSQGGLAGNTIYF.

This clone has just a few counts. This chain uses TRBV28 with TRBJ1-6; TRBD1 matches 7 bases. The CDR3 spans 15 residues. J lost 9 bases, V lost 6 bases, and 11 bases had no gene match. The V gene's germline CDR1 is MDHEN and CDR2 SYDVKM. The CDR3 nucleotides are TGTGCCAGCAGATCGACAGGGCAGGGGGGTTCACCCCTCCACTTT. It encodes CASRSTGQGGSPLHF.

This chain's CDR3 is CASSFTGQSLPNYGYTF. In DNA, the CDR3 is TGTGCCAGCAGCTTCACGGGACAGTCTTTGCCTAACTATGGCTACACCTTC. The chain has TRBV5-5 and TRBJ1-2, with 7 bases that match TRBD1. V lost 2 bases to trimming and J lost 0 bases; unmatched junction nucleotides: 10. Germline CDR1 reads SGHKS; CDR2 reads YYEKEE (reference sequence). The CDR3 length is 17 residues.